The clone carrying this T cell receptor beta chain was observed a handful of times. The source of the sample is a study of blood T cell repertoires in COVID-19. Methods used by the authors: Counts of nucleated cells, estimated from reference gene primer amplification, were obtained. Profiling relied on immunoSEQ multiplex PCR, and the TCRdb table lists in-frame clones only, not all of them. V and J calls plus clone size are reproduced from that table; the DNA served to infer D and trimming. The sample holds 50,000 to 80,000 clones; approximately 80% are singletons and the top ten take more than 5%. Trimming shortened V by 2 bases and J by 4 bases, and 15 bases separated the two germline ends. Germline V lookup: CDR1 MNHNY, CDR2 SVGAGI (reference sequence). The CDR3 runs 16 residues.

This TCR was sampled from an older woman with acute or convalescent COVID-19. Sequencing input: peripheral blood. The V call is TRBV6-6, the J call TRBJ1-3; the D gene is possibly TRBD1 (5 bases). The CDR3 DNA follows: TGTGCCAGCAGTTACCCCAGGGCAGGGCTCGGAAACACCATATATTTT. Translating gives CASSYPRAGLGNTIYF.